The clone carrying this TCR beta chain was counted a single time. These data originate in a study of T cell changes during pregnancy in multiple sclerosis. The CDR3 totals 16 residues. The germline CDR1 and CDR2 sequences are SGDLS and YYNGEE. V shed 1 base, J shed 4 bases, and the junction held 7 bases outside the gene matches. Sequencing was performed with immunoSEQ multiplex PCR; in TCRdb, only in-frame clones are kept and a portion is missing. The sample consists of approximately 69,000 clones, 90% to 95% of them appearing once. J is TRBJ2-3 and V is TRBV9, with 9 nucleotides matching TRBD2. The sequence was collected from a female donor with multiple sclerosis, enrolled in a pregnancy study. The sample here was peripheral blood, taken in the third trimester of pregnancy. CDR3 nucleotides: TGTGCCAGCAGCGTATTAGCGGGGGTTTTGGCAGATACGCAGTATTTT. Its protein product is CASSVLAGVLADTQYF.